This passage covers 26 T cell receptor beta chains from one sample sequenced in a study of OX40 agonist ivuxolimab in advanced cancers. Measured with immunoSEQ multiplex PCR; TCRdb has only the in-frame clones, and not every one. Of 43,000 or so clones listed, approximately 71% are singletons. Here the sequenced sample was CD4+ or CD8+ T cells sorted from blood, taken in a trial of the OX40 agonist ivuxolimab. All receptors derive from an adult with an advanced solid tumor such as melanoma, head and neck, liver or kidney cancer.

In this sample, this clone turned up once. This chain uses TRBV21-1 with TRBJ2-7; TRBD2, the table's D call, lacks a check against the DNA. TRBV21-1 is shown as a pseudogene. The CDR3 is made up of 16 amino acids. CDR3 nucleotides: TGTGCCAGCAGACACCCATTTCGGACTCAAACCTACGAGCAGTACTTC. Its protein product is CASRHPFRTQTYEQYF.

This clone came up once. CDR3 coding DNA: TGCGCCAGCAGCCAAGCCGATTTCTTGCCGGGTGGCTACGAGCAGTACTTC. This encodes CASSQADFLPGGYEQYF. The chain employs TRBV4-1 and TRBJ2-7; D is undetermined. The CDR3 sequence is 17 residues long. The germline V gene encodes CDR1 MGHRA and CDR2 YSYEKL. Trimming left V 1 base short and J 3 bases short, with 19 bases between.

The chain carries TRBV30 and TRBJ1-5; 8 nucleotides align to TRBD1. After removal of 7 bases from V and 2 bases from J, the junction contained 4 bases not matched to a gene. The germline V gene has CDR1 GTSNPN and CDR2 SVGIG (reference sequence). The CDR3 extends over 13 amino acids. CDR3 protein: CASQTGGNQPQHF. CDR3 sequence (DNA): TGTGCCTCCCAGACAGGGGGCAATCAGCCCCAGCATTTT.

The J gene is TRBJ2-7, the V gene TRBV7-3; tentative D call: TRBD1 (5 bases). Germline V gene sequence: CDR1 SGHTA, CDR2 FQGTGA. Trimming removed 0 bases from V and 0 bases from J, with 6 bases in between. The CDR3 consists of 14 residues. The CDR3 DNA follows: TGTGCCAGCAGCTTAACAGACAGCTCCTACGAGCAGTACTTC. Translation: CASSLTDSSYEQYF.

The V and J genes are TRBV6-5 and TRBJ2-2; unclear D gene. V lost 4 bases to trimming and J lost 4 bases, with 4 bases between them. CDR3 length: 12 residues. Germline CDR1 and CDR2: MNHEY and SVGAGI. DNA for the CDR3: TGTGCCAGCAGTTCCCTCACCGGGGAGCTGTTTTTT. Protein sequence: CASSSLTGELFF.

This clone was counted a few times. The rearrangement links TRBV5-1 to TRBJ2-5; no clear D. Germline V gene data show CDR1 as SGHRS and CDR2 as YFSETQ. Trimming shortened V by 4 bases and J by 2 bases, and 6 bases separated the two germline ends. The CDR3 is made up of 12 amino acids. Here the CDR3 reads CASSATQETQYF. CDR3 in DNA: TGCGCCAGCAGCGCTACTCAAGAGACCCAGTACTTC.

V usage is TRBV4-2 and J usage is TRBJ2-5; 11 positions agree with TRBD2. Germline CDR1 LGHNA, CDR2 YNFKEQ. Trimming cost V 4 bases and J 4 bases; bases outside gene matches: 8. The CDR3 is made up of 16 amino acids. The CDR3 DNA sequence: TGTGCCAGCAGCCGAGCTCCGCTAGCGGGAGGAGAGACCCAGTACTTC. It codes for CASSRAPLAGGETQYF.

The chain uses TRBV27 and TRBJ2-1; D not resolved. Germline V gene sequence: CDR1 MNHEY, CDR2 SMNVEV (reference sequence). This CDR3 spans 16 amino acids. The V end was cut by 4 bases, the J end by 7 bases, with 20 bases between. CDR3: CASSSPSRVWKNEQFF. CDR3 DNA: TGTGCCAGCAGTTCCCCGTCTAGAGTCTGGAAAAATGAGCAGTTCTTC.

The CDR3 DNA reads as TGTGCCAGCAGTTTATGGGGGTCCGGGCTCTACGAGCAGTACTTC. Translation: CASSLWGSGLYEQYF. The chain has TRBV28 and TRBJ2-7; D is unresolved. The CDR3 runs 15 residues. The V and J ends lost 0 bases and 3 bases respectively, with 12 bases between them. Germline V lookup: CDR1 MDHEN, CDR2 SYDVKM.

The chain is built from TRBV6-1 and TRBJ2-3; 12 nucleotides align to TRBD2. CDR3 size: 19 residues. The V segment lost 0 bases and the J segment 2 bases; nucleotides outside the gene matches: 9. Per germline, CDR1 MNHNS and CDR2 SASEGT. CDR3: CASSEALPGTSGFTDTQYF. The CDR3 bases are TGTGCCAGCAGTGAAGCGCTTCCCGGGACTAGCGGGTTCACAGATACGCAGTATTTT.

V gene TRBV7-8 combines with J gene TRBJ2-2; D possibly corresponds to TRBD2 (5 bases). The CDR3 consists of 18 residues. Germline loops: CDR1 SGHVS, CDR2 FQNEAQ. Trimming pared 3 bases from V and 6 bases from J, leaving 23 bases between. The CDR3 spells CASSFAPAGSVSPGELFF. In nucleotides, the CDR3 is TGTGCCAGCAGCTTTGCCCCAGCCGGTAGCGTATCCCCCGGGGAGCTGTTTTTT.

This chain's CDR3 is CASSLVPGAQNYGYTF. CDR3 coding DNA: TGTGCCAGCAGCTTAGTCCCAGGGGCGCAGAACTATGGCTACACCTTC. The genes are TRBV7-8 and TRBJ1-2; D perhaps matches TRBD1 (6 bases). The ends were cut back, 1 base at V and 2 bases at J, with 14 bases in the middle. Per germline, CDR1 SGHVS and CDR2 FQNEAQ. The CDR3 consists of 16 residues.

The rearrangement links TRBV5-5 to TRBJ2-3; D might be TRBD1 or TRBD2, each matching 5 bases. Trimming removed 2 bases from V and 1 base from J, with 11 bases in between. The CDR3 loop spans 15 amino acids. Germline CDR1 is SGHKS and CDR2 is YYEKEE (reference sequence). The CDR3 nucleotides are TGTGCCAGCAGCTTTTCCGGGACCCGCACAGATACGCAGTATTTT. Protein sequence: CASSFSGTRTDTQYF.

The V call is TRBV4-1, the J call TRBJ1-1; 7 bases map to TRBD1. This CDR3 comprises 21 residues. V lost 1 base and J lost 1; bases outside the gene matches: 21. Germline CDR1 reads MGHRA; CDR2 reads YSYEKL. The chain's CDR3 is CASSQGGFSQGGSLRNTEAFF. The CDR3 nucleotides read TGCGCCAGCAGCCAAGGCGGATTTAGTCAGGGGGGCAGTCTACGGAACACTGAAGCTTTCTTT.

The rearrangement links TRBV6-5 to TRBJ2-5, with 9 positions matching TRBD2. The CDR3 extends over 15 amino acids. The germline gives CDR1 MNHEY, CDR2 SVGAGI. The V segment lost 8 bases and the J segment 5 bases; nucleotides outside the gene matches: 12. In DNA form, the CDR3 reads TGTGCCAGCCATCGGGGATCTAGCGGGAAGGAGACCCAGTACTTC. Translated: CASHRGSSGKETQYF.

V gene TRBV18 combines with J gene TRBJ1-4; D is perhaps TRBD1 (6 bases). This CDR3 is 15 amino acids long. The V and J ends lost 0 bases and 4 bases respectively, with 9 bases between them. Germline CDR1 reads KGHSH; CDR2 reads LQKENI. CDR3 protein: CASSPPNRVNEKLFF. CDR3 in DNA: TGTGCCAGCTCACCACCCAACAGGGTTAATGAAAAACTGTTTTTT.

The chain couples TRBV5-4 to TRBJ1-2; TRBD1 aligns across 8 bases. The germline gives CDR1 SGHNT, CDR2 YYREEE (reference sequence). J gave up 8 bases and V 3 bases, and 6 bases lay outside the gene matches. The length of the CDR3 is 13 residues. In DNA, the CDR3 is TGTGCCAGCAGCTCCGAGACAGGGGTAGGCTACACCTTC. Its translation: CASSSETGVGYTF.

The V call is TRBV7-2, the J call TRBJ1-4; D gene uncertain. Germline values: CDR1 SGHTA, CDR2 FQGNSA. The ends were cut back, 4 bases at V and 8 bases at J, with 11 bases in the middle. The CDR3 contains 13 residues. The chain's CDR3 is CASSYRALEKLFF. The CDR3 DNA reads TGTGCCAGCAGCTATAGGGCTTTGGAAAAACTGTTTTTT.

A remark on this clone: The same CDR3 can be traced to other DNA sequences in this sample. V and J are TRBV28 and TRBJ2-3; D gene unclear. The germline V gene has CDR1 MDHEN and CDR2 SYDVKM. The CDR3 has 14 residues. Trimming removed 6 bases at V and 1 base at J, with 11 bases between. This CDR3 reads CASSRDSRTDTQYF. CDR3 in DNA: TGTGCCAGCAGCCGCGACTCCCGCACAGATACGCAGTATTTT.

The chain has TRBV7-9 and TRBJ1-1; weak D call: TRBD1 (6 bases). V gave up 5 bases and J gave up 5 bases, with 30 bases separating them. Germline V gives CDR1 SEHNR, CDR2 FQNEAQ (reference sequence). The CDR3 is 19 amino acids. Written as DNA, the CDR3 is TGTGCCAGCAGCCCGTTTGTCAGGGGACCGAGTTTTCGCAAGACTGAAGCTTTCTTT. As protein: CASSPFVRGPSFRKTEAFF.

There are a few counts of this clone. This chain joins TRBV19 and TRBJ1-5; D unclear. Trimming shortened V by 3 bases and J by 5 bases, and 17 bases separated the two germline ends. The CDR3 runs to 16 residues. CDR1 LNHDA and CDR2 SQIVND come from the germline V gene (reference sequence). DNA of the CDR3: TGTGCCAGTAGTATGGCCCGGCATGGACCGGATCAGCCCCAGCATTTT. This translates into CASSMARHGPDQPQHF.

This clone was detected once. V and J are TRBV6-4 and TRBJ1-2; 9 bases are a match to TRBD1. The CDR3 covers 17 residues. J gave up 4 bases and V 8 bases, and 17 bases lay outside the gene matches. Germline CDR1 reads MRHNA; CDR2 reads SNTAGT. This CDR3 is CASGSRDRVGGTYGYTF. The CDR3, as DNA: TGTGCCAGCGGATCCCGGGACAGGGTTGGGGGGACCTATGGCTACACCTTC.

The chain links TRBV28 to TRBJ2-7; D possibly corresponds to TRBD1 (6 bases). This CDR3 contains 14 residues. V was pared by 6 bases and J by 7 bases, with 19 bases between. In germline, CDR1 is MDHEN, CDR2 SYDVKM. The DNA for the CDR3 is TGTGCCAGCAGGGACAGATTTACGTTTCGAGAGCAGTACTTC. Residues: CASRDRFTFREQYF.

This clone was observed a handful of times. The chain employs TRBV7-9 and TRBJ2-3, with 10 bases identical to TRBD1. The trim removed 5 bases at V and 4 bases at J, leaving 6 bases unmatched. This CDR3 spans 15 amino acids. The germline V gene has CDR1 SEHNR and CDR2 FQNEAQ (reference sequence). For the CDR3, the DNA is TGTGCCAGCAGCCTCCTTGGACAGGGGGCAGATACGCAGTATTTT. This sequence encodes CASSLLGQGADTQYF.

This chain joins TRBV29-1 and TRBJ1-1; possible D gene TRBD1, 6 bases. Trimming left V 7 bases short and J 2 bases short, with 20 bases between. The germline CDR1 and CDR2 sequences are SQVTM and ANQGSEA. The CDR3 is made up of 15 amino acids. CDR3 in DNA: TGCAGCGCCAACCCCTCTACAGGGAGAAACACTGAAGCTTTCTTT. Translating gives CSANPSTGRNTEAFF. Combining the CDR3 with reference TRBV29-1 and TRBJ1-1 gives the whole variable domain SAVISQKPSRDICQRGTSLTIQCQVDSQVTMMFWYRQQPGQSLTLIATANQGSEATYESGFVIDKFPISRPNLTFSTLTVSNMSPEDSSIYLCSANPSTGRNTEAFFGQGTRLTVV.

This chain connects TRBV5-1 to TRBJ2-1; D is uncertain. This CDR3 spans 12 amino acids. Trimming cost V 0 bases and J 6 bases, with 4 bases left between them. Germline CDR1 reads SGHRS; CDR2 reads YFSETQ. The CDR3 reads CASSLESNEQFF. In DNA form, the CDR3 reads TGCGCCAGCAGCTTGGAAAGCAATGAGCAGTTCTTC.